A single sample gave rise to the 26 T cell receptor beta chains below, sequenced in a study of blood T cell repertoires in COVID-19. Assay used: immunoSEQ multiplex PCR; TCRdb lists only in-frame clones, some missing. The profile shows about 360,000 clones, around 84% of them singletons. Sequenced input: peripheral blood. The receptors were sampled from a human donor in a cohort sampled during active COVID-19.

The V gene is TRBV19, the J gene TRBJ2-7, with 13 positions matching TRBD2. The CDR3 is 15 amino acids. CDR1 and CDR2 (germline): LNHDA, SQIVND (reference sequence). The V and J ends lost 5 bases and 2 bases, in that order; junction bases with no gene match: 3. The chain's CDR3 is CASSSGLAGPYEQYF. CDR3 nucleotide sequence: TGTGCCAGTAGTTCGGGACTAGCGGGACCCTACGAGCAGTACTTC.

This clone was seen many times. The chain uses TRBV19 and TRBJ2-3, with 9 bases fitting TRBD1. The V and J ends lost 3 bases and 5 bases, in that order; junction bases with no gene match: 6. The CDR3 runs to 15 residues. CDR1 is LNHDA, CDR2 SQIVND, per germline (reference sequence). In nucleotides, the CDR3 is TGTGCCAGTAGTATTCGGACAGGGGAGCAAGATACGCAGTATTTT. Translation gives CASSIRTGEQDTQYF.

This chain joins TRBV5-4 and TRBJ1-1; D gene ambiguous. Trimming pared 2 bases from V and 0 bases from J, leaving 20 bases between. Per the germline V gene, CDR1 is SGHNT and CDR2 is YYREEE (reference sequence). This CDR3 has 18 amino acids. CDR3 loop: CASSFHSNRVQMNTEAFF. In DNA, the CDR3 is TGTGCCAGCAGCTTCCACAGCAACCGCGTTCAAATGAACACTGAAGCTTTCTTT.

The chain recombines TRBV7-9 with TRBJ1-3; D call uncertain. The CDR3 has 15 residues. The germline V gene encodes CDR1 SEHNR and CDR2 FQNEAQ (reference sequence). The germline V and J ends were trimmed by 5 bases and 2 bases, with 13 bases remaining between them. The DNA for the CDR3 is TGTGCCAGCAGCGCGTCGGGTTGGGCTGGAAACACCATATATTTT. Its protein is CASSASGWAGNTIYF.

The chain joins TRBV30 to TRBJ2-2; D is unresolved. Germline CDR1 GTSNPN, CDR2 SVGIG (reference sequence). V lost 2 bases, J lost 5 bases, and 15 bases lay in between. The CDR3 contains 15 residues. CDR3 amino acids: CAWSISADFTGELFF. DNA of the CDR3: TGTGCCTGGAGTATCAGTGCAGATTTTACCGGGGAGCTGTTTTTT.

This sequence joins TRBV25-1 and TRBJ2-3; a possible D gene is TRBD1 (6 bases). This CDR3 region has 17 residues. V lost 0 bases, J lost 3 bases, and 16 bases lay in between. Germline CDR1 is MGHDK and CDR2 is SYGVNS. CDR3 protein: CASSEYRVGANTDTQYF. The CDR3 DNA reads as TGTGCCAGCAGTGAATATAGGGTGGGGGCAAATACAGATACGCAGTATTTT.

The rearrangement joins TRBV7-3 to TRBJ2-2, with TRBD1 as a possible D gene (5 bases). There are 15 residues in the CDR3. Deletions cut 5 bases from V and 5 bases from J, with 15 bases between. The germline CDR1 and CDR2 sequences are SGHTA and FQGTGA. CDR3 amino acids: CASSPGWNRTGELFF. The CDR3 coding sequence is TGTGCCAGCAGCCCCGGGTGGAACAGGACCGGGGAGCTGTTTTTT.

This chain links TRBV3-1 (or the pseudogene TRBV3-2) with TRBJ2-6; D is possibly TRBD1 (6 bases). V dropped 4 bases and J dropped 0 bases, with 10 bases sitting between them. This CDR3 comprises 16 residues. Germline CDR1 reads LGHDT; CDR2 reads YNNKEL (reference sequence). The CDR3 here is CASSPDRLSGANVLTF. CDR3 bases: TGTGCCAGCAGCCCGGACAGACTCTCTGGGGCCAACGTCCTGACTTTC.

The chain combines TRBV4-2 with TRBJ1-2; D not certain. Per the germline V gene, CDR1 is LGHNA and CDR2 is YNFKEQ. V lost 0 bases and J lost 4, with 9 bases in between. The CDR3 consists of 14 residues. CDR3 DNA sequence: TGTGCCAGCAGCCAAGATGGCGAGGGCTATGGCTACACCTTC. It translates to CASSQDGEGYGYTF.

The chain has TRBV20-1 and TRBJ1-5; 8 nucleotides match TRBD1. The trim removed 4 bases at V and 6 bases at J, leaving 5 bases unmatched. This CDR3 contains 13 residues. Germline CDR1 and CDR2: DFQATT and SNEGSKA (reference sequence). The CDR3 DNA follows: TGCAGTGCTATTGACAGGGGCGGTCAGCCCCAGCATTTT. Residues: CSAIDRGGQPQHF.

This chain connects TRBV28 to TRBJ2-3; 13 bases line up with TRBD2. Looked up from germline, CDR1 is MDHEN and CDR2 is SYDVKM. This CDR3 region has 16 residues. The V gene end was trimmed by 3 bases and the J gene end by 4 bases; junction bases not matched to a gene: 4. The CDR3 DNA sequence: TGTGCCAGCAGTTTTTCACTAGCGGGAGGGGCAGATACGCAGTATTTT. Amino acid sequence: CASSFSLAGGADTQYF.

The chain recombines TRBV6-5 with TRBJ1-5, with a weak D call TRBD1 (5 bases). This CDR3 region has 15 residues. Germline V lookup: CDR1 MNHEY, CDR2 SVGAGI. V was trimmed by 0 bases and J by 2 bases, leaving 8 bases between them. The CDR3 bases are TGTGCCAGCAGTTACTCGGGACTTGGCAATCAGCCCCAGCATTTT. Encoded protein: CASSYSGLGNQPQHF.

This chain uses TRBV30 with TRBJ2-1, with TRBD2 identical over 8 bases. After removal of 5 bases from V and 9 bases from J, the junction contained 9 bases not matched to a gene. The CDR3 runs to 13 residues. Germline V gene data show CDR1 as GTSNPN and CDR2 as SVGIG (reference sequence). The CDR3 DNA is TGTGCCTGGCAACCGAGCGGGAGCTCTGAGCAGTTCTTC. This gives the protein CAWQPSGSSEQFF.

V usage is TRBV28 and J usage is TRBJ1-2, with 7 bases aligning to TRBD1. V shed 6 bases and J 3 bases; nucleotides not matched to a gene: 7. This CDR3 is built from 14 residues. Germline lookup yields CDR1 MDHEN and CDR2 SYDVKM. Written as DNA, the CDR3 is TGTGCCAGCAGAGACCGAGGGACAGACTATGGCTACACCTTC. Translation gives CASRDRGTDYGYTF.

The chain couples TRBV28 to TRBJ1-1; no definite D call. The CDR3 is made up of 13 amino acids. CDR1 is MDHEN and CDR2 is SYDVKM in the germline V gene. Trimming left V 6 bases short and J 4 bases short, with 12 bases between. The CDR3 sequence: CASRTTVSTEAFF. CDR3 DNA sequence: TGTGCCAGCAGGACAACTGTATCCACTGAAGCTTTCTTT. Filled out from reference TRBV28 and TRBJ1-1, the complete variable domain reads DVKVTQSSRYLVKRTGEKVFLECVQDMDHENMFWYRQDPGLGLRLIYFSYDVKMKEKGDIPEGYSVSREKKERFSLILESASTNQTSMYLCASRTTVSTEAFFGQGTRLTVV.

The V call is TRBV10-3, the J call TRBJ1-1, with D perhaps TRBD1 (5 bases). This CDR3 has 14 amino acids. The V gene lost 5 bases and the J gene lost 5 bases, with 15 bases spanning the gap. Germline assignment: CDR1 ENHRY and CDR2 SYGVKD. As DNA, the CDR3 is TGTGCCATCAGTCGCAGGGTTTTAGGAACTGAAGCTTTCTTT. Its protein product is CAISRRVLGTEAFF.

The J gene is TRBJ2-1, the V gene TRBV6-1; 7 bases map to TRBD2. In germline, CDR1 is MNHNS, CDR2 SASEGT. V shed 1 base and J 4 bases; nucleotides not matched to a gene: 7. CDR3 length: 16 amino acids. The CDR3, as DNA: TGTGCCAGCAGTGAAGGTCATACGGGACTATACAATGAGCAGTTCTTC. Translating it yields CASSEGHTGLYNEQFF.

This chain joins TRBV6-2 or TRBV6-3 and TRBJ2-3; D is ambiguous. The V end lost 4 bases, the J end lost 3 bases, and 11 bases lay between the germline ends. The CDR3 runs 14 residues. CDR1 is MNHEY, CDR2 SVGEGT, per germline. The CDR3 region is CASSSPIITDTQYF. DNA for the CDR3: TGTGCCAGCAGTTCTCCTATAATTACAGATACGCAGTATTTT.

This chain uses TRBV19 with TRBJ2-3; the match to TRBD2 covers 16 bases. The CDR3 has 20 amino acids. Trimming removed 5 bases from V and 4 bases from J; junction bases left unmatched: 15. The germline CDR1 and CDR2 sequences are LNHDA and SQIVND (reference sequence). The CDR3 region has the DNA TGTGCCAGTAGTGTTCACCCGGGACTAGCGGGAGGGGTCGCGGCAGATACGCAGTATTTT. This sequence encodes CASSVHPGLAGGVAADTQYF.

The chain uses TRBV11-2 and TRBJ2-5; 7 positions agree with TRBD1. The V gene end was trimmed by 5 bases and the J gene end by 5 bases; junction bases not matched to a gene: 8. Per the germline V gene, CDR1 is SGHAT and CDR2 is FQNNGV. The CDR3 runs to 14 residues. CDR3 bases: TGTGCCAGCAGCCCCGACAGGGTTTGGGAGACCCAGTACTTC. This gives the protein CASSPDRVWETQYF.

J is TRBJ1-1 and V is TRBV9; D is unresolved. The ends were cut back, 4 bases at V and 5 bases at J, with 15 bases in the middle. The CDR3 runs to 14 residues. Per germline, CDR1 SGDLS and CDR2 YYNGEE. The CDR3 region has the DNA TGTGCCAGCAGCTCGGCCGGGGATTTGACTGAAGCTTTCTTT. This codes for CASSSAGDLTEAFF.

The chain recombines TRBV15 with TRBJ2-1; D unclear. Germline CDR1 LNHNV, CDR2 YYDKDF (reference sequence). The V and J ends lost 0 bases and 5 bases respectively, with 8 bases between them. This CDR3 region has 14 residues. The CDR3, as DNA: TGTGCCACCAGCAGAGATGCCACTCACAATGAGCAGTTCTTC. This encodes CATSRDATHNEQFF.

This chain connects TRBV7-2 to TRBJ2-3; 9 bases match TRBD1. The CDR3 sequence is 15 residues long. V shed 5 bases, J shed 2 bases, and the junction held 5 bases outside the gene matches. Germline V gene lookup returns CDR1 SGHTA and CDR2 FQGNSA. This CDR3 reads CASSLQGANTDTQYF. The CDR3 DNA is TGTGCCAGCAGCCTACAGGGGGCCAACACAGATACGCAGTATTTT.

V is TRBV5-1 and J is TRBJ1-2; D is possibly TRBD1 (5 bases). CDR3 length: 14 amino acids. Deletions cut 0 bases from V and 5 bases from J, with 11 bases between. CDR1 SGHRS and CDR2 YFSETQ come from the germline V gene. CDR3 nucleotide sequence: TGCGCCAGCAGCTTGGTGGACAAGTCGTATGGCTACACCTTC. Translated: CASSLVDKSYGYTF. Full variable domain (outside the CDR3, taken from reference TRBV5-1 and TRBJ1-2): KAGVTQTPRYLIKTRGQQVTLSCSPISGHRSVSWYQQTPGQGLQFLFEYFSETQRNKGNFPGRFSGRQFSNSRSEMNVSTLELGDSALYLCASSLVDKSYGYTFGSGTRLTVV.

V is TRBV27 and J is TRBJ2-3; 9 positions match TRBD2. CDR1 MNHEY and CDR2 SMNVEV come from the germline V gene (reference sequence). The CDR3 sequence is 16 residues long. J gave up 2 bases and V 3 bases, and 6 bases lay outside the gene matches. The CDR3 here is CASSFWREGSTDTQYF. The CDR3 DNA sequence: TGTGCCAGCAGTTTCTGGCGGGAGGGTTCCACAGATACGCAGTATTTT.

This chain connects TRBV5-4 to TRBJ2-3, with 10 bases matching TRBD2. CDR1 SGHNT and CDR2 YYREEE come from the germline V gene (reference sequence). CDR3 length: 15 amino acids. The V segment lost 4 bases and the J segment 8 bases; nucleotides outside the gene matches: 10. The CDR3 DNA is TGTGCCAGCAGCCCCTCGGGAGCGGGGGGGGGTACGCAGTATTTT. Translation: CASSPSGAGGGTQYF.